A selection of T cell receptor beta chains follows, all from one sample in a study of shared clonotypes between healthy human individuals. Measured with immunoSEQ multiplex PCR; TCRdb has only the in-frame clones, and not every one. The sample has 2.3 million or so clones, approximately 93% seen once. The sequencing input was naive CD4+ T cells from PBMCs. The receptors shown here come from a man younger than 30 in good health. Some clones in this sample may be carry-over from other donors' samples. Each CDR3 is given with its conserved first and last residue. The D gene is left open where the match is weak. Clone size is shown for a subset of rows, as once, few, many or a class of expanded clone.

TRBD1	NA	TRBV11-2	TRBJ2-7	TGTGCCAGCAGCTGGACAGGGGACGAGCAGTACTTC	CASSWTGDEQYF
NA	NA	TRBV19	TRBJ1-2	TGTGCCAGTAGTTTTTTGTCGGATGGCTACACCTTC	CASSFLSDGYTF
TRBD1	few	TRBV2	TRBJ1-2	TGTGCCAGCACTGAACAGGGGGCGAATGGCTACACCTTC	CASTEQGANGYTF
NA	NA	TRBV7-3	TRBJ1-2	TGTGCCAGCAGCTTAACTGTGGGAGTGGGCTACACCTTC	CASSLTVGVGYTF
TRBD1	NA	TRBV2	TRBJ2-3	TGTGCCAGCGGTGACAGGGAGCGAAGCACAGATACGCAGTATTTT	CASGDRERSTDTQYF
NA	NA	TRBV15	TRBJ1-5	TGTGCCACCAGCAGAGTCGGGGTGGGGGGTCAGCCCCAGCATTTT	CATSRVGVGGQPQHF
NA	NA	TRBV6-1	TRBJ2-1	TGTGCCAGCACCTTTGGCCCTTACAATGAGCAGTTCTTC	CASTFGPYNEQFF
NA	NA	TRBV14	TRBJ1-5	TGTGCCAGCAGCCAACCGGGACGGATAGTTAGCAATCAGCCCCAGCATTTT	CASSQPGRIVSNQPQHF
TRBD1	NA	TRBV28	TRBJ2-7	TGTGCCAGCAGTTCGACGGGACAGGGTTACTACGAGCAGTACTTC	CASSSTGQGYYEQYF
NA	NA	TRBV5-1	TRBJ2-1	TGCGCCAGCAGCTCGATGACGGGAAGCTCCTACAATGAGCAGTTCTTC	CASSSMTGSSYNEQFF
NA	NA	TRBV5-8	TRBJ1-4	TGTGCCAACGATCCGGTATGGGGGCAGGGGGAAAAACTGTTTTTT	CANDPVWGQGEKLFF
TRBD2	once	TRBV18	TRBJ2-5	TGTGCCAGCTCACCAACGACTAGCGGGAGGGCCGGGGAGACCCAGTACTTC	CASSPTTSGRAGETQYF
TRBD2	once	TRBV28	TRBJ2-7	TGTGCCAGCAGGCCCGGGACTAGCGGGATCCACGAGCAGTACTTC	CASRPGTSGIHEQYF
NA	NA	TRBV9	TRBJ1-2	TGTGCCAGCAGCGTATCGGGGCGGAGTGATGGCTACACCTTC	CASSVSGRSDGYTF
TRBD1	NA	TRBV28	TRBJ2-1	TGTGCCAGCAGGGATCGGACAGGCGCTCTCTCCTACAATGAGCAGTTCTTC	CASRDRTGALSYNEQFF
NA	NA	TRBV4-1	TRBJ2-4	TGCGCCAGCAGCCAAGATGAGGGGTCCAAAAACATTCAGTACTTC	CASSQDEGSKNIQYF
TRBD1	NA	TRBV28	TRBJ1-2	TGTGCCAGCAGTTCGACAGGGGTTATAGGCTATGGCTACACCTTC	CASSSTGVIGYGYTF
NA	NA	TRBV9	TRBJ2-4	TGTGCCAGCAGCGTAGACAGTAGAGCCAAAAACATTCAGTACTTC	CASSVDSRAKNIQYF
NA	NA	TRBV5-1	TRBJ1-4	TGCGCCAGCAGCTTGCGTGCAGGGACGGCAACTAATGAAAAACTGTTTTTT	CASSLRAGTATNEKLFF
NA	NA	TRBV30	TRBJ1-4	TGTGCCTGGAGTATCCTCGCTAGAGGTAGTGAAAAACTGTTTTTT	CAWSILARGSEKLFF